These 25 T cell receptor beta chains were sequenced from one sample in a study of cytomegalovirus exposure and HLA in healthy donors. 60 Vbeta and 13 Jbeta primers were used in PCR. Data came from immunoSEQ multiplex PCR; TCRdb stores just in-frame clones and leaves some out. The data show approximately 150,000 clones, with approximately 71% seen just once and 11% held by the top ten. Sequenced input: PBMCs. These receptors were taken from a man aged 18-30 years in good health and CMV-seropositive.

This clone has only one observation. The V gene is TRBV18, the J gene TRBJ2-7; D remains ambiguous. CDR1 and CDR2 from the germline V gene are KGHSH and LQKENI. Trimming left V 4 bases short and J 5 bases short, with 12 bases between. The CDR3 spans 13 residues. The CDR3, as DNA: TGTGCCAGCTCACTTGGCCCCGTGGACGAGCAGTACTTC. Encoded protein: CASSLGPVDEQYF.

This rearrangement joins TRBV2 to TRBJ1-1; a possible D gene is TRBD1 (6 bases). Germline V gene sequence: CDR1 SNHLY, CDR2 FYNNEI. Trimming shortened V by 6 bases and J by 7 bases, and 24 bases separated the two germline ends. The CDR3 covers 16 residues. CDR3 coding DNA: TGTGCCAGCAGGGACGGAAATTGGTATGGGGGCCTTGAAGCTTTCTTT. As protein: CASRDGNWYGGLEAFF.

The chain carries TRBV18 and TRBJ1-1; D is possibly TRBD1 (5 bases). The germline V and J ends were trimmed by 4 bases and 0 bases, with 9 bases remaining between them. Per germline, CDR1 KGHSH and CDR2 LQKENI. This CDR3 region has 14 residues. The CDR3 region is CASSHRSMNTEAFF. The CDR3 coding sequence is TGTGCCAGCTCACACAGGAGCATGAACACTGAAGCTTTCTTT.

The genes are TRBV9 and TRBJ2-1; D might be TRBD2 (6 bases). V was shortened by 3 bases and J by 4 bases, with 17 bases between the two germline ends. Germline CDR1 SGDLS, CDR2 YYNGEE. The CDR3 sequence is 16 residues long. The CDR3 region has the DNA TGTGCCAGCAGCGCTTTCGGCGGGGTTTCATACAATGAGCAGTTCTTC. It yields the protein CASSAFGGVSYNEQFF.

This clone was detected only once. The genes are TRBV28 and TRBJ1-1; TRBD1 matches 9 bases. After removal of 7 bases from V and 6 bases from J, the junction contained 9 bases not matched to a gene. CDR1 and CDR2 from the germline V gene are MDHEN and SYDVKM. The CDR3 has 14 residues. The CDR3 coding sequence is TGTGCCAGCACCAAAAAGACAGGGGGGGCTGAAGCTTTCTTT. This codes for CASTKKTGGAEAFF.

This clone was counted a few times. This chain connects TRBV15 to TRBJ2-5, with no clear D. CDR3 length: 16 residues. The V end was cut by 1 base, the J end by 0 bases, with 12 bases between. Germline values: CDR1 LNHNV, CDR2 YYDKDF (reference sequence). DNA of the CDR3: TGTGCCACCAGCAGAGGCCCCCTCGCGGACCAAGAGACCCAGTACTTC. Encoded protein: CATSRGPLADQETQYF.

This clone was observed a handful of times. V usage is TRBV5-1 and J usage is TRBJ2-7; 7 nucleotides line up with TRBD1. The V and J ends lost 0 bases and 3 bases, in that order; junction bases with no gene match: 6. The CDR3 contains 15 residues. Looked up from germline, CDR1 is SGHRS and CDR2 is YFSETQ. This CDR3 is CASSLAPAGGYEQYF. CDR3 DNA sequence: TGCGCCAGCAGCTTGGCCCCGGCAGGGGGCTACGAGCAGTACTTC.

The CDR3 reads CSVEDHVRKLTDTQYF. The CDR3 DNA reads TGCAGCGTTGAAGATCACGTCAGGAAACTCACAGATACGCAGTATTTT. The chain couples TRBV29-1 to TRBJ2-3; no clear D gene. CDR3 length: 16 amino acids. V was trimmed by 0 bases and J by 2 bases, leaving 15 bases between them. Germline-derived CDR1 and CDR2 are SQVTM and ANQGSEA.

The CDR3 nucleotides read TGTGCCAGCAGCCCCTGGACAGGGACCGCAAGTCGGTACTTC. This codes for CASSPWTGTASRYF. The chain combines TRBV7-9 with TRBJ2-7; 8 bases are shared with TRBD1. Germline trimming cut 5 bases from V and 12 bases from J; bases unmatched to any gene: 15. Germline assignment: CDR1 SEHNR and CDR2 FQNEAQ (reference sequence). This CDR3 contains 14 residues.

On this clone itself: A junction end diverges from the germline sequence, so it may reflect a read error. J is TRBJ2-7 and V is TRBV7-9; tentative D call: TRBD2 (6 bases). Germline CDR1 reads SEHNR; CDR2 reads FQNEAQ (reference sequence). The CDR3 is 13 amino acids. CDR3 in amino acids: CSSSLGSGYEQYF. The CDR3 DNA reads as TGTTCCAGCAGCTTAGGGAGCGGGTACGAGCAGTACTTC.

This clone has only one observation. This chain connects TRBV28 to TRBJ1-5; possible D gene TRBD1, 5 bases. Germline CDR1 reads MDHEN; CDR2 reads SYDVKM. This CDR3 is 15 amino acids long. Deletions cut 5 bases from V and 2 bases from J, with 13 bases between. The CDR3 protein is CASSTGGVGNQPQHF. DNA for the CDR3: TGTGCCAGCAGTACCGGGGGGGTCGGCAATCAGCCCCAGCATTTT.

J is TRBJ1-5 and V is TRBV4-1; D is ambiguous. The V end was cut by 0 bases, the J end by 5 bases, with 14 bases between. Germline lookup yields CDR1 MGHRA and CDR2 YSYEKL. This CDR3 has 16 residues. The CDR3, as DNA: TGCGCCAGCAGCCAAGATTTTGCCCAGAATCATCAGCCCCAGCATTTT. The encoded protein is CASSQDFAQNHQPQHF.

The chain recombines TRBV27 with TRBJ1-5; D remains unclear. V lost 2 bases and J lost 1, with 6 bases in between. The CDR3 is made up of 14 amino acids. The germline gives CDR1 MNHEY, CDR2 SMNVEV (reference sequence). The CDR3 nucleotides read TGTGCCAGCAGTTTACAGAGGAGCAATCAGCCCCAGCATTTT. As protein: CASSLQRSNQPQHF.

The genes are TRBV2 and TRBJ1-5, with a tentative D call TRBD1 (6 bases). Per the germline V gene, CDR1 is SNHLY and CDR2 is FYNNEI. V lost 8 bases and J lost 6, with 20 bases in between. This CDR3 contains 15 residues. CDR3 protein: CASSDGGHATQPQHF. The CDR3 DNA sequence: TGTGCCAGCTCCGACGGGGGGCACGCAACTCAGCCCCAGCATTTT.

J is TRBJ1-2 and V is TRBV25-1, with 8 bases lining up with TRBD1. The germline V gene encodes CDR1 MGHDK and CDR2 SYGVNS. This CDR3 region has 15 residues. V shed 2 bases and J 7 bases; nucleotides not matched to a gene: 9. The DNA of the CDR3 is TGTGCCAGCAGTGAACAACTGACAGGGGCTAGTGGCTACACCTTC. As protein: CASSEQLTGASGYTF.

J is TRBJ2-7 and V is TRBV5-1, with 9 positions matching TRBD1. The V and J ends lost 0 bases and 5 bases, in that order; junction bases with no gene match: 3. The CDR3 covers 14 residues. Germline V gene lookup returns CDR1 SGHRS and CDR2 YFSETQ. CDR3: CASSLEGQGHEQYF. Written as DNA, the CDR3 is TGCGCCAGCAGCTTGGAGGGACAGGGCCACGAGCAGTACTTC.

The rearrangement links TRBV5-1 to TRBJ2-7; D gene ambiguous. V was cut by 6 bases and J by 1 base, with 20 bases left in between. The CDR3 totals 16 residues. From germline, CDR1 is SGHRS and CDR2 YFSETQ. The CDR3, as DNA: TGCGCCAGCACCCCCGAGTCCCGGGTAGAGTCCTACGAGCAGTACTTC. Translated, it gives CASTPESRVESYEQYF.

A note on this clone: Likely a read error: the CDR3 ends without its conserved phenylalanine or tryptophan. The V gene is TRBV5-6, the J gene TRBJ2-2; D call uncertain. The V gene lost 4 bases and the J gene lost 1 base, with 11 bases spanning the gap. The CDR3 sequence is 15 residues long. Germline V gives CDR1 SGHDT, CDR2 YYEEEE. The CDR3 DNA reads as TGTGCCAGCAGCGACCGGGTGTGGAACACCGGGGAGCTGTTTTTG. It is translated as CASSDRVWNTGELFL.

V is TRBV29-1 and J is TRBJ2-1, with 11 nucleotides matching TRBD2. Losses at the gene ends were 6 bases for V and 9 bases for J; bases not matched to a gene: 10. Germline V gene data show CDR1 as SQVTM and CDR2 as ANQGSEA. The length of the CDR3 is 14 residues. The CDR3 nucleotides read TGCAGCGTCGGGGAGACTAGCGGGACGAGTGAGCAGTTCTTC. This translates into CSVGETSGTSEQFF.

V gene TRBV30 combines with J gene TRBJ1-2, with TRBD1 as a possible D gene (5 bases). With 2 bases removed from V and 8 bases from J, the gap between germline ends came to 21 bases. In germline, CDR1 is GTSNPN, CDR2 SVGIG (reference sequence). This CDR3 contains 15 residues. The CDR3 is CAWSPWAAGSGGYTF. CDR3 sequence (DNA): TGTGCCTGGAGTCCCTGGGCGGCAGGGTCCGGCGGCTACACCTTC. The entire variable domain, with the rest obtained from reference TRBV30 and TRBJ1-2, is as follows: SQTIHQWPATLVQPVGSPLSLECTVEGTSNPNLYWYRQAAGRGLQLLFYSVGIGQISSEVPQNLSASRPQDRQFILSSKKLLLSDSGFYLCAWSPWAAGSGGYTFGSGTRLTVV.

The chain couples TRBV29-1 to TRBJ1-1, with 7 bases identical to TRBD1. V was pared by 5 bases and J by 1 base, with 16 bases of the junction left unmatched. The CDR3 runs 17 residues. The V gene's germline CDR1 is SQVTM and CDR2 ANQGSEA. CDR3 protein: CSVKLTSRTGRNTEAFF. The CDR3 coding sequence is TGCAGCGTTAAACTTACATCGAGGACAGGACGGAACACTGAAGCTTTCTTT.

On this clone: Likely a read error: the CDR3 ends without its conserved phenylalanine or tryptophan. The rearrangement links TRBV18 to TRBJ2-7; perhaps TRBD2 as D (6 bases). The CDR3 is 14 amino acids. The germline CDR1 and CDR2 sequences are KGHSH and LQKENI. Trimming stripped 3 bases from V and 4 bases from J, with 13 bases between. The CDR3 protein is CASSPYTSRYEQYL. The CDR3 nucleotides are TGTGCCAGCTCACCGTACACTAGCCGGTACGAGCAGTACCTC.

V is TRBV30 and J is TRBJ2-3; 8 nucleotides line up with TRBD2. Germline CDR1 and CDR2: GTSNPN and SVGIG (reference sequence). V trimming: 0 bases; J trimming: 2 bases; junction bases outside the gene matches: 16. The CDR3 is 19 amino acids. CDR3 sequence reads: CAWSVVGGRPQPLTDTQYF. The CDR3 DNA sequence: TGTGCCTGGAGTGTGGTAGGCGGGAGGCCACAGCCCCTCACAGATACGCAGTATTTT.

The chain employs TRBV5-1 and TRBJ2-2, with a tentative D call TRBD2 (5 bases). Germline loops: CDR1 SGHRS, CDR2 YFSETQ. CDR3 length equals 14 residues. The V gene lost 2 bases and the J gene lost 6 bases, with 11 bases spanning the gap. For the CDR3, the DNA is TGCGCCAGCAGCTTTGAGCTAGCTGCCGGGGAGCTGTTTTTT. Its translation is CASSFELAAGELFF.

V is TRBV10-3 and J is TRBJ2-1, with 8 bases lining up with TRBD2. Looked up from germline, CDR1 is ENHRY and CDR2 is SYGVKD. V shed 3 bases, J shed 4 bases, and the junction held 14 bases outside the gene matches. The CDR3 spans 18 residues. CDR3 nucleotide sequence: TGTGCCATCAGTGATCGGGGAATAGCGGGATCCGATTACAATGAGCAGTTCTTC. This codes for CAISDRGIAGSDYNEQFF.